This TCR beta chain was profiled in a study of blood T cell repertoires in COVID-19. Per the germline V gene, CDR1 is SGHTS and CDR2 is YDEGEE. The CDR3 runs 13 residues. Germline trimming cut 5 bases from V and 8 bases from J; bases unmatched to any gene: 5. Profiling relied on immunoSEQ multiplex PCR, and the TCRdb table lists in-frame clones only, not all of them. This table holds approximately 100,000 clones, around 84% found once. Sequenced sample: peripheral blood. The sequence was obtained from a human donor in a cohort sampled during active COVID-19. The V and J genes are TRBV5-8 and TRBJ2-1; TRBD1 aligns across 9 bases. The CDR3 region is CASRRTGVDEQFF. The CDR3 DNA sequence: TGTGCCAGCAGAAGGACAGGGGTTGATGAGCAGTTCTTC.